The 19 T cell receptor beta chains given below trace back to one sample, sequenced in a study of shared clonotypes between healthy human individuals. The assay was immunoSEQ multiplex PCR, and TCRdb's table has in-frame clones only and misses some. The data hold over 1.4 million clones, with roughly 96% observed a single time. The sequenced material came from naive CD4+ T cells sorted from blood. Subset defined: CD45RA+ positively selected. The receptors were gathered from a young man in good health.

This clone has just one count. The rearrangement links TRBV29-1 to TRBJ2-5; D uncertain. Germline CDR1 SQVTM, CDR2 ANQGSEA. The V end was cut by 6 bases, the J end by 6 bases, with 17 bases between. The CDR3 covers 13 residues. CDR3 nucleotide sequence: TGCAGCGTGAAGTCTCGGCCACCTCAGACCCAGTACTTC. Translation: CSVKSRPPQTQYF.

Worth noting for this clone: The same CDR3 is also encoded by other DNA sequences in this sample. This chain's CDR3 is CASSVGSSGTGELFF. CDR3 DNA sequence: TGTGCCAGCAGCGTAGGCAGCTCCGGGACCGGGGAGCTGTTTTTT. The V call is TRBV9, the J call TRBJ2-2; no clear D. Trimming removed 0 bases at V and 5 bases at J, with 11 bases between. The germline CDR1 and CDR2 sequences are SGDLS and YYNGEE. The CDR3 runs 15 residues.

The CDR3 DNA follows: TGTGCCAGCAGCTACAGACAGGAGCCCTACGAGCAGTACTTC. It specifies CASSYRQEPYEQYF. J is TRBJ2-7 and V is TRBV7-6; maybe TRBD1 (6 bases). The CDR3 loop spans 14 amino acids. V was shortened by 4 bases and J by 2 bases, with 12 bases between the two germline ends. The germline gives CDR1 SGHVS, CDR2 FNYEAQ.

For this clone: This CDR3 is also generated by other DNA sequences in the sample. CDR3 in DNA: TGCGCCAGCAGTGAGTCTCGTGGCGAGCAGTACTTC. Protein: CASSESRGEQYF. The chain has TRBV10-1 and TRBJ2-7; no reliable D call. V gave up 0 bases and J gave up 6 bases, with 6 bases separating them. The CDR3 has 12 residues. Germline CDR1 WNHNN, CDR2 SYGVQD (reference sequence).

The genes are TRBV6-1 and TRBJ2-2; 10 nucleotides line up with TRBD2. Germline CDR1 MNHNS, CDR2 SASEGT. The V segment lost 3 bases and the J segment 6 bases; nucleotides outside the gene matches: 4. The CDR3 contains 15 residues. CDR3 sequence reads: CASSELAGEAGELFF. The DNA for the CDR3 is TGTGCCAGCAGTGAGCTAGCGGGAGAGGCCGGGGAGCTGTTTTTT.

This clone was counted a single time. This rearrangement joins TRBV7-6 to TRBJ2-1; 14 nucleotides align to TRBD2. There are 17 residues in the CDR3. The germline gives CDR1 SGHVS, CDR2 FNYEAQ. V was clipped by 1 base and J by 7 bases; unmatched bases: 6. The CDR3 loop reads CASSLGTGLAGVNEQFF. The CDR3 DNA sequence: TGTGCCAGCAGCTTAGGGACGGGACTAGCGGGAGTAAATGAGCAGTTCTTC.

As for this clone: Different DNA sequences within this sample yield the same CDR3. The rearrangement links TRBV19 to TRBJ2-7; TRBD1 agrees at 8 bases. Germline V CDR1 and CDR2: LNHDA, SQIVND (reference sequence). The junction had 4 bases not matched to a gene; V was cut back by 5 bases and J by 1 base. This CDR3 comprises 14 residues. CDR3 loop: CASSPGTGSYEQYF. In DNA form, the CDR3 reads TGTGCCAGTAGTCCCGGGACAGGTTCCTACGAGCAGTACTTC.

The V gene is TRBV4-2, the J gene TRBJ2-7; 7 bases agree with TRBD2. This CDR3 has 15 amino acids. Germline V gene lookup returns CDR1 LGHNA and CDR2 YNFKEQ. The V and J ends lost 9 bases and 3 bases, in that order; junction bases with no gene match: 14. The CDR3 region has the DNA TGTGCCAGTCGATTCATCGGGGAGGGCCTCTACGAGCAGTACTTC. Translation gives CASRFIGEGLYEQYF.

This clone appeared a single time. The chain uses TRBV28 and TRBJ1-2; D gene ambiguous. The CDR3 loop spans 17 amino acids. Germline V lookup: CDR1 MDHEN, CDR2 SYDVKM. The V end was cut by 5 bases, the J end by 4 bases, with 23 bases between. The DNA for the CDR3 is TGTGCCAGCAGTCCCCCTACTTCAGGTCCGGCTGGCTATGGCTACACCTTC. As protein: CASSPPTSGPAGYGYTF.

This chain joins TRBV7-9 and TRBJ2-6, with D possibly TRBD1 on 5 matching bases. This CDR3 contains 15 residues. CDR1 is SEHNR, CDR2 FQNEAQ, per germline (reference sequence). V gave up 8 bases and J gave up 0 bases, with 11 bases separating them. CDR3 region: CASDRQLSGANVLTF. The CDR3 nucleotides read TGTGCCAGCGACCGACAGCTCTCTGGGGCCAACGTCCTGACTTTC. The entire variable domain, with the rest obtained from reference TRBV7-9 and TRBJ2-6, is as follows: DTGVSQNPRHKITKRGQNVTFRCDPISEHNRLYWYRQTLGQGPEFLTYFQNEAQLEKSRLLSDRFSAERPKGSFSTLEIQRTEQGDSAMYLCASDRQLSGANVLTFGAGSRLTVL.

J is TRBJ1-2 and V is TRBV5-1; D perhaps matches TRBD1 (5 bases). The CDR3 consists of 13 residues. CDR1 is SGHRS and CDR2 is YFSETQ in the germline V gene. Trimming left V 3 bases short and J 5 bases short, with 11 bases between. The CDR3, as DNA: TGCGCCAGCAGCTCCGGGACGGAGTATGGCTACACCTTC. Its protein product is CASSSGTEYGYTF.

The rearrangement links TRBV25-1 to TRBJ1-3, with D unresolved. V was clipped by 5 bases and J by 0 bases, with 5 bases between them. Per the germline V gene, CDR1 is MGHDK and CDR2 is SYGVNS. The CDR3 loop spans 13 amino acids. CDR3 loop: CASSTSSGNTIYF. The DNA of the CDR3 is TGTGCCAGCAGTACCAGCTCTGGAAACACCATATATTTT.

The rearrangement links TRBV5-6 to TRBJ2-2; no clear D. CDR3 length: 15 amino acids. Germline CDR1 is SGHDT and CDR2 is YYEEEE. Between the trimmed V and J ends, which lost 1 base and 0 bases, there was a span of 7 bases. CDR3 protein: CASSLPRANTGELFF. CDR3 nucleotide sequence: TGTGCCAGCAGCTTGCCTAGGGCGAACACCGGGGAGCTGTTTTTT.

The chain recombines TRBV4-1 with TRBJ2-5; the D is unclear. The V gene's germline CDR1 is MGHRA and CDR2 YSYEKL. CDR3 length equals 15 residues. Trimming cost V 0 bases and J 5 bases, with 13 bases left between them. CDR3 sequence reads: CASSQDRVLGETQYF. The CDR3, as DNA: TGCGCCAGCAGCCAAGATCGGGTCCTTGGGGAGACCCAGTACTTC.

The table lists this clone with a few counts. The rearrangement links TRBV9 to TRBJ2-1; D unclear. V shed 2 bases and J shed 5 bases, with 5 bases lying between them. The CDR3 spans 12 residues. The germline gives CDR1 SGDLS, CDR2 YYNGEE. CDR3 loop: CASSVFDNEQFF. The CDR3, as DNA: TGTGCCAGCAGCGTCTTTGACAATGAGCAGTTCTTC.

CDR3 residues: CAWRRGLTNEKLFF. The CDR3, as DNA: TGTGCCTGGAGGCGGGGACTGACTAATGAAAAACTGTTTTTT. This chain connects TRBV30 to TRBJ1-4; tentative D call: TRBD1 (5 bases). Germline V gene sequence: CDR1 GTSNPN, CDR2 SVGIG (reference sequence). The CDR3 loop spans 14 amino acids. With 3 bases removed from V and 2 bases from J, the gap between germline ends came to 10 bases.

This chain uses TRBV19 with TRBJ2-7; D possibly corresponds to TRBD1 (6 bases). The V end was cut by 7 bases, the J end by 3 bases, with 16 bases between. CDR1 LNHDA and CDR2 SQIVND come from the germline V gene (reference sequence). CDR3 size: 14 residues. DNA for the CDR3: TGTGCCAGTACCGTAAGACAGGAGGTCTACGAGCAGTACTTC. Amino acids: CASTVRQEVYEQYF.

This clone appeared many times. This rearrangement joins TRBV7-2 to TRBJ2-1; TRBD1 is a possible D gene (8 bases). Germline loops: CDR1 SGHTA, CDR2 FQGNSA. The CDR3 is made up of 14 amino acids. The V end lost 5 bases, the J end lost 8 bases, and 16 bases lay between the germline ends. The CDR3 nucleotides are TGTGCCAGCAGCACGTACAGGGGGGGCTATGAGCAGTTCTTC. This translates into CASSTYRGGYEQFF.

A note on this clone: This sample includes further DNA sequences coding for the same CDR3. This chain uses TRBV7-2 with TRBJ2-1; D is unclear. V was trimmed by 1 base and J by 3 bases, leaving 10 bases between them. The CDR3 has 15 residues. The germline gives CDR1 SGHTA, CDR2 FQGNSA. The CDR3 DNA reads TGTGCCAGCAGCTTAGGGGCCGGGCTCTACAATGAGCAGTTCTTC. Amino acid sequence: CASSLGAGLYNEQFF.